These 23 T cell receptor beta chains came from one sample sequenced in a study of cytomegalovirus exposure and HLA in healthy donors. 13 Jbeta primers and 60 Vbeta primers were used for the PCR. Assay: immunoSEQ multiplex PCR; the TCRdb copy retains only in-frame clones and omits some. The data hold 100,000 or so clones, with about 80% observed a single time. The sample was PBMCs. The source of these receptors is a man in his forties or fifties in good health and CMV-seronegative.

V gene TRBV6-5 combines with J gene TRBJ2-7; D possibly corresponds to TRBD1 (6 bases). Per germline, CDR1 MNHEY and CDR2 SVGAGI. V gave up 5 bases and J gave up 7 bases, with 15 bases separating them. The CDR3 consists of 13 residues. CDR3 protein: CASSRTQGREQYV. DNA for the CDR3: TGTGCCAGCAGTCGAACCCAGGGGCGGGAGCAGTACGTC.

The chain employs TRBV19 and TRBJ1-6; tentatively, D is TRBD1 (5 bases). The length of the CDR3 is 14 residues. CDR1 and CDR2 from the germline V gene are LNHDA and SQIVND (reference sequence). V was cut by 5 bases and J by 5 bases, with 10 bases left in between. CDR3 in DNA: TGTGCCAGTAGTTGGCGGGGCAATAATTCACCCCTCCACTTT. It yields the protein CASSWRGNNSPLHF.

CDR3 region: CASRLAGGPSTGELFF. Written as DNA, the CDR3 is TGTGCCAGCCGACTAGCGGGGGGGCCTAGCACCGGGGAGCTGTTTTTT. This rearrangement joins TRBV27 to TRBJ2-2, with TRBD2 matching over 14 bases. The CDR3 is 16 residues long. With 8 bases clipped from V and 4 bases from J, the junction kept 6 bases outside the gene matches. Per germline, CDR1 MNHEY and CDR2 SMNVEV (reference sequence).

V usage is TRBV6-1 and J usage is TRBJ2-1; 9 bases are shared with TRBD1. V shed 7 bases, J shed 15 bases, and the junction held 10 bases outside the gene matches. The CDR3 extends over 12 amino acids. Germline V CDR1 and CDR2: MNHNS, SASEGT. The CDR3 nucleotides are TGTGCCAGCATATCACAGGGGGCAGGTCGGTTCTTC. It encodes CASISQGAGRFF.

This chain links TRBV7-3 with TRBJ2-6, with 7 bases fitting TRBD1. The CDR3 is 16 residues long. J gave up 0 bases and V 5 bases, and 4 bases lay outside the gene matches. Germline V gives CDR1 SGHTA, CDR2 FQGTGA. The CDR3 sequence is CASSAGTDSGANVLTF. Written as DNA, the CDR3 is TGTGCCAGCAGCGCCGGGACAGACTCTGGGGCCAACGTCCTGACTTTC.

The chain uses TRBV19 and TRBJ2-3, with 15 bases matching TRBD2. With V trimmed by 4 bases and J by 1 base, 6 bases remained unmatched. CDR1 and CDR2 from the germline V gene are LNHDA and SQIVND (reference sequence). The CDR3 loop spans 18 amino acids. The chain's CDR3 is CASSRRTSGGAGTDTQYF. DNA for the CDR3: TGTGCCAGTAGTAGACGGACTAGCGGGGGGGCTGGCACAGATACGCAGTATTTT. Variable domain in full (rest from reference TRBV19 and TRBJ2-3): DGGITQSPKYLFRKEGQNVTLSCEQNLNHDAMYWYRQDPGQGLRLIYYSQIVNDFQKGDIAEGYSVSREKKESFPLTVTSAQKNPTAFYLCASSRRTSGGAGTDTQYFGPGTRLTVL.

The chain couples TRBV5-4 to TRBJ1-2; D perhaps matches TRBD1 (5 bases). V was cut by 1 base and J by 3 bases, with 10 bases left in between. Looked up from germline, CDR1 is SGHNT and CDR2 is YYREEE (reference sequence). CDR3 length: 14 residues. CDR3 nucleotide sequence: TGTGCCAGCAGCTTGCAGGGTGTGGACTATGGCTACACCTTC. This codes for CASSLQGVDYGYTF.

As for this clone: It is unclear where the CDR3 begins or ends on the DNA, so no DNA is shown, and the CDR3 is as TCRdb lists it. The chain employs TRBV12-2 and TRBJ1-2; TRBD1, the D gene given by the table, was not confirmed from the DNA. TRBV12-2 is reported as a pseudogene. The CDR3 length is 15 residues, termini included. CDR3 residues: CASRFGTGIKCGYTF.

The chain has TRBV19 and TRBJ2-1; 7 positions match TRBD2. The CDR3 consists of 15 residues. V dropped 3 bases and J dropped 7; count of bases not matched to a gene: 9. Germline V gene lookup returns CDR1 LNHDA and CDR2 SQIVND (reference sequence). The CDR3 nucleotides read TGTGCCAGTAGTATGAGGGCGGGGGACGGGAATGAGCAGTTCTTC. This gives the protein CASSMRAGDGNEQFF.

In its sample, this clone was seen a few times. The sample carries other DNA sequences with the same CDR3. V gene TRBV11-2 combines with J gene TRBJ2-5; a weak D match, TRBD1 (6 bases). CDR1 is SGHAT, CDR2 FQNNGV, per germline. Trimming stripped 1 base from V and 1 base from J, with 7 bases between. The CDR3 is made up of 14 amino acids. This CDR3 is CASSLGTVQETQYF. For the CDR3, the DNA is TGTGCCAGCAGCTTAGGGACAGTCCAAGAGACCCAGTACTTC.

The V gene is TRBV11-2, the J gene TRBJ1-2, with TRBD1 as a possible D gene (5 bases). With 0 bases removed from V and 5 bases from J, the gap between germline ends came to 13 bases. This CDR3 region has 15 residues. In germline, CDR1 is SGHAT, CDR2 FQNNGV. CDR3 residues: CASSLESSGLYGYTF. The CDR3 DNA sequence: TGTGCCAGCAGCTTAGAGTCGTCAGGGTTATATGGCTACACCTTC.

Comment on this clone: A junction end diverges from the germline sequence, so it may reflect a read error. This chain connects TRBV19 to TRBJ1-1; D uncertain. This CDR3 comprises 13 residues. CDR1 and CDR2 from the germline V gene are LNHDA and SQIVND (reference sequence). The CDR3 spells CASRIGISDEAFF. The CDR3 DNA reads TGTGCCAGTAGGATAGGGATTAGCGATGAAGCTTTCTTT.

V gene TRBV5-1 combines with J gene TRBJ1-1; 12 bases map to TRBD1. CDR3 length: 15 amino acids. CDR1 and CDR2 (germline): SGHRS, YFSETQ. V gave up 2 bases and J gave up 6 bases; unmatched junction bases: 5. CDR3 sequence reads: CASSFTGTGGPEAFF. Written as DNA, the CDR3 is TGCGCCAGCAGCTTTACCGGGACAGGGGGCCCTGAAGCTTTCTTT.

This clone was picked up one time. The chain is built from TRBV27 and TRBJ1-2; D is perhaps TRBD1 (5 bases). Looked up from germline, CDR1 is MNHEY and CDR2 is SMNVEV (reference sequence). V was pared by 2 bases and J by 2 bases, with 15 bases between. CDR3 size: 16 residues. CDR3 amino acids: CASSLRQGVVNYGYTF. The DNA for the CDR3 is TGTGCCAGCAGTTTACGTCAGGGCGTCGTAAACTATGGCTACACCTTC.

The chain carries TRBV4-2 and TRBJ2-3; 11 bases match TRBD1. Unmatched junction bases numbered 4, after V lost 4 bases and J lost 4 bases. This CDR3 has 15 amino acids. CDR1 is LGHNA, CDR2 YNFKEQ, per germline. The CDR3 coding sequence is TGTGCCAGCAGCCGCCGGGACAGGGGGGCAGATACGCAGTATTTT. Protein: CASSRRDRGADTQYF.

This clone turned up a few times. This rearrangement joins TRBV6-1 to TRBJ2-1, with 11 positions matching TRBD2. The CDR3 runs to 16 residues. CDR1 and CDR2 (germline): MNHNS, SASEGT. Trimming removed 0 bases from V and 9 bases from J; junction bases left unmatched: 7. The CDR3 region has the DNA TGTGCCAGCAGTGAAGCTGGAATAGCGGGGGGGCGTGAGCAGTTCTTC. Translating it yields CASSEAGIAGGREQFF.

The chain joins TRBV5-6 to TRBJ1-5; D gene unclear. V was trimmed by 1 base and J by 1 base, leaving 9 bases between them. The CDR3 is made up of 15 amino acids. Germline CDR1 is SGHDT and CDR2 is YYEEEE. The CDR3 coding sequence is TGTGCCAGCAGCTTGACCTTGGGCAGCAATCAGCCCCAGCATTTT. This translates into CASSLTLGSNQPQHF.

This clone has only a few counts. The chain employs TRBV6-5 and TRBJ1-2; tentative D call: TRBD1 (6 bases). There are 13 residues in the CDR3. The V gene's germline CDR1 is MNHEY and CDR2 SVGAGI. Trimming removed 10 bases from V and 7 bases from J, with 19 bases in between. The CDR3 reads CAIKGGKDAGYTF. For the CDR3, the DNA is TGTGCCATCAAGGGGGGGAAAGATGCTGGCTACACCTTC.

The genes are TRBV5-4 and TRBJ1-6; D gene unclear. Germline values: CDR1 SGHNT, CDR2 YYREEE (reference sequence). V was cut by 4 bases and J by 7 bases, with 24 bases left in between. This CDR3 region has 18 residues. Here the CDR3 reads CASSPTDARGGWNSPLHF. The DNA for the CDR3 is TGTGCCAGCAGCCCCACAGACGCCCGGGGAGGATGGAATTCACCCCTCCACTTT.

This clone was picked up a small number of times. The rearrangement joins TRBV7-9 to TRBJ1-1, with 7 bases aligning to TRBD1. With 3 bases clipped from V and 1 base from J, the junction kept 5 bases outside the gene matches. Germline values: CDR1 SEHNR, CDR2 FQNEAQ (reference sequence). There are 15 residues in the CDR3. This CDR3 is CASSFLTGENTEAFF. The CDR3 DNA reads as TGTGCCAGCAGCTTCCTTACAGGGGAGAACACTGAAGCTTTCTTT.

V gene TRBV11-3 combines with J gene TRBJ2-5; D gene uncertain. Trimming left V 0 bases short and J 2 bases short, with 10 bases between. The CDR3 runs to 15 residues. In germline, CDR1 is SGHNT, CDR2 YENEEA. This chain's CDR3 is CASSLEGSNQETQYF. The CDR3 nucleotides are TGTGCCAGCAGCTTAGAGGGCAGTAATCAAGAGACCCAGTACTTC.

The chain has TRBV28 and TRBJ2-6; maybe TRBD1 (6 bases). Between the trimmed V and J ends, which lost 6 bases and 0 bases, there was a span of 9 bases. The V gene's germline CDR1 is MDHEN and CDR2 SYDVKM. This CDR3 has 15 amino acids. CDR3 loop: CASSRQVSGANVLTF. CDR3 coding DNA: TGTGCCAGCAGCCGACAGGTCTCTGGGGCCAACGTCCTGACTTTC. Looking up the rest from reference TRBV28 and TRBJ2-6 gives the full variable domain: DVKVTQSSRYLVKRTGEKVFLECVQDMDHENMFWYRQDPGLGLRLIYFSYDVKMKEKGDIPEGYSVSREKKERFSLILESASTNQTSMYLCASSRQVSGANVLTFGAGSRLTVL.

The sample holds one count of this clone. The rearrangement joins TRBV5-4 to TRBJ2-6; a weak D match, TRBD2 (5 bases). Trimming took off 4 bases at V and 2 bases at J, with 13 bases between the two ends. This CDR3 has 16 amino acids. Germline assignment: CDR1 SGHNT and CDR2 YYREEE (reference sequence). Here the CDR3 reads CASSPWIGAGANVLTF. The CDR3 DNA reads TGTGCCAGCAGCCCTTGGATCGGGGCTGGGGCCAACGTCCTGACTTTC.